A selection of T cell receptor beta chains follows, all from one sample in a study of breast tumors, draining lymph nodes, adjacent tissues. Each CDR3 protein is one row after TCRdb ran MiXCR on the multiplex PCR reads. Of some 16,000 distinct CDR3 sequences listed, 40% to 60% were seen once; the top ten hold over 15%. The sample comprised tumor-adjacent breast tissue. The receptor set was obtained from a female donor with breast cancer. Some clones in this sample may be carry-over from other donors' samples. Each CDR3 is given with its conserved first and last residue. D genes are given only for firm matches. Clone size, where shown, is once, few, many, or a class for clones that have expanded.

abundance: NA; j_gene: TRBJ2-1; v_gene: TRBV12-3/TRBV12-4; d_gene: TRBD1; CDR3nt: TGTGCCAGCAGTGAAACCGGGACAGGGTTTTTCAATGAGCAGTTCTTC; CDR3aa: CASSETGTGFFNEQFF
abundance: many; j_gene: TRBJ1-5; v_gene: TRBV27; d_gene: NA; CDR3nt: TGTGCCAGCAGTTTTCGACCCCAGCATTTT; CDR3aa: CASSFRPQHF
abundance: few; j_gene: TRBJ2-3; v_gene: TRBV10-3; d_gene: NA; CDR3nt: TGTGCCACCGAACTTCCGCAGGAAGGTTCAGATACGCAGTATTTT; CDR3aa: CATELPQEGSDTQYF
abundance: NA; j_gene: TRBJ2-7; v_gene: TRBV25-1; d_gene: NA; CDR3nt: TGCGCCAGCACCGAGGCGGGAAGGGACTACGAGCAGTACTTC; CDR3aa: CASTEAGRDYEQYF
abundance: NA; j_gene: TRBJ1-5; v_gene: TRBV20-1; d_gene: NA; CDR3nt: TGCAGTGCTAGAGATCGGCCAGACGGTCAGCCCCAGCATTTT; CDR3aa: CSARDRPDGQPQHF
abundance: NA; j_gene: TRBJ2-3; v_gene: TRBV29-1; d_gene: NA; CDR3nt: TGCAGCGTTCCCGCCAGGGGCGAGGATACGCAGTATTTT; CDR3aa: CSVPARGEDTQYF
abundance: many; j_gene: TRBJ2-1; v_gene: TRBV6-1; d_gene: NA; CDR3nt: TGTGCCAGCAGTACCCCTTTGGGCTCGCAAACTGAGCAGTTCTTC; CDR3aa: CASSTPLGSQTEQFF
abundance: medium-sized; j_gene: TRBJ2-7; v_gene: TRBV7-2; d_gene: NA; CDR3nt: TGTGCCAGCAGCTTTTGGGAGGGGGTCAACGAGCAGTACTTC; CDR3aa: CASSFWEGVNEQYF
abundance: medium-sized; j_gene: TRBJ2-3; v_gene: TRBV9; d_gene: NA; CDR3nt: TGTGCCAGCAGCGTAGATAGCGAGCACACAGATACGCAGTATTTT; CDR3aa: CASSVDSEHTDTQYF
abundance: many; j_gene: TRBJ2-3; v_gene: TRBV3-1; d_gene: NA; CDR3nt: TGTGCCAGCAGCCAGGGCCCCACCGCACCGAAGACGGATACGCAGTATTTT; CDR3aa: CASSQGPTAPKTDTQYF
abundance: NA; j_gene: TRBJ2-5; v_gene: TRBV19; d_gene: TRBD1; CDR3nt: TGTGCCAGTAGTACGACAGGGATCAGCGAGACCCAGTACTTC; CDR3aa: CASSTTGISETQYF
abundance: few; j_gene: TRBJ2-3; v_gene: TRBV10-1; d_gene: TRBD2; CDR3nt: TGCGCCAGCAGCGAAGGGACTAGCGGGAGCACAGATACGCAGTATTTT; CDR3aa: CASSEGTSGSTDTQYF
abundance: few; j_gene: TRBJ1-1; v_gene: TRBV18; d_gene: NA; CDR3nt: TGTGCCAGCTCACCAATTAAGGGCACTGAAGCTTTCTTT; CDR3aa: CASSPIKGTEAFF
abundance: NA; j_gene: TRBJ2-7; v_gene: TRBV10-3; d_gene: NA; CDR3nt: TGTGCCATCAGTGAGTCAGTCAGGGTCTACGAGCAGTACTTC; CDR3aa: CAISESVRVYEQYF
abundance: few; j_gene: TRBJ1-1; v_gene: TRBV25-1; d_gene: NA; CDR3nt: TGTGCCAGCAGCCATCCTTTGAACACTGAAGCTTTCTTT; CDR3aa: CASSHPLNTEAFF
abundance: medium-sized; j_gene: TRBJ1-2; v_gene: TRBV10-2; d_gene: NA; CDR3nt: TGCGCCAGCAGTGAGGAGGGAGCGAACTATGGCTACACCTTC; CDR3aa: CASSEEGANYGYTF
abundance: NA; j_gene: TRBJ2-7; v_gene: TRBV7-3; d_gene: TRBD2; CDR3nt: TGTGCCAGCCCACCCAGACTAGCGGGGGATACCTACGAGCAGTACTTC; CDR3aa: CASPPRLAGDTYEQYF
abundance: many; j_gene: TRBJ2-7; v_gene: TRBV6-4; d_gene: TRBD1; CDR3nt: TGTGCCAGCAGTCACCCTACCCGGACAGGGTACTACGAGCAGTACTTC; CDR3aa: CASSHPTRTGYYEQYF
abundance: many; j_gene: TRBJ2-7; v_gene: TRBV6-2/TRBV6-3; d_gene: TRBD1; CDR3nt: TGTGCCAGCGGGGGCCGGACAGGTTTTTACGAGCAGTACTTC; CDR3aa: CASGGRTGFYEQYF
abundance: many; j_gene: TRBJ2-3; v_gene: TRBV4-1; d_gene: TRBD2; CDR3nt: TGCGCCAGCAGCCAAGATGCCCCACGACTAGCGGGAGCCGGGGATACGCAGTATTTT; CDR3aa: CASSQDAPRLAGAGDTQYF